This T cell receptor beta chain was sequenced during a study of blood T cell repertoires in COVID-19. Study context: COVID-19 samples collected from the United States, Italy and Spain covered acute and convalescent phases. The cDNA or gDNA used as material had been derived from T cells, B-cell-depleted T cells, or PBMCs.

Losses at the gene ends were 6 bases for V and 5 bases for J; bases not matched to a gene: 9. The germline gives CDR1 MNHEY, CDR2 SVGAGI. The CDR3 extends over 14 amino acids. Authors' processing steps: By means of reference gene primer amplification, nucleated cell counts were estimated. The data were produced by immunoSEQ multiplex PCR, yet TCRdb's version contains in-frame clones alone and is incomplete. That table supplies the V and J calls and clone size; D and trimming were determined from the DNA. This sample has 85,000 to 100,000 clones, with 79% found just once. The source of this sequence is a woman aged 80 or older with active or convalescent COVID-19. The chain has TRBV6-5 and TRBJ2-5, with TRBD1 matching 7 bases. Sequencing used peripheral blood. Written as DNA, the CDR3 is TGTGCCAGCAGCACAGGGGTTCCTCGGGAGACCCAGTACTTC. Protein product: CASSTGVPRETQYF.